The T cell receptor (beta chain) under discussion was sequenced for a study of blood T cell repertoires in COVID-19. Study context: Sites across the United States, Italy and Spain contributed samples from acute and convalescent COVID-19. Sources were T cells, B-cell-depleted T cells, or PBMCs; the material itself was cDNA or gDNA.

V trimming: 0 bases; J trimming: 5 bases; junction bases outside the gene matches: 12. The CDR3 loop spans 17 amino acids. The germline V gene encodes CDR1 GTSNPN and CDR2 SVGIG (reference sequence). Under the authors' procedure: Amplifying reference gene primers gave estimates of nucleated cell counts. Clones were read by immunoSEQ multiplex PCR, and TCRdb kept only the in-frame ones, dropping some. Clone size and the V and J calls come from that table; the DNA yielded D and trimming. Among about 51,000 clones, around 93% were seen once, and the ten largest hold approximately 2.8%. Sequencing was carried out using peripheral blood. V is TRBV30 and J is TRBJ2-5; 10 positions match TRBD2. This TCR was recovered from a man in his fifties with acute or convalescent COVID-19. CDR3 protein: CAWSVLAGSIVGETQYF. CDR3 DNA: TGTGCCTGGAGTGTACTAGCGGGGTCCATAGTTGGGGAGACCCAGTACTTC.